This TCR beta chain stems from a study of blood T cell repertoires in COVID-19. About the study: The United States, Italy and Spain were the sources of the acute and convalescent COVID-19 samples. In each case, the material was cDNA or gDNA derived from T cells, B-cell-depleted T cells, or PBMCs.

CDR3 length equals 13 residues. Germline V gene sequence: CDR1 MNHEY, CDR2 SVGEGT. V shed 5 bases and J shed 2 bases, with 8 bases lying between them. Methods used by the authors: It was from reference gene primer amplification that nucleated cell counts were estimated. Generated by immunoSEQ multiplex PCR, the TCRdb table keeps only in-frame clones and is missing some. The DNA was the basis for D and trimming; V, J and clone size are from that table. The sample yields about 85,000 clones, about 91% seen once. The sequenced sample consisted of peripheral blood. The TCR originated in an elderly woman with acute or convalescent COVID-19. The rearrangement links TRBV6-2 or TRBV6-3 to TRBJ2-3; no definite D call. The chain's CDR3 is CASSKLLTDTQYF. The CDR3 DNA reads as TGTGCCAGCAGTAAACTTCTCACAGATACGCAGTATTTT.